This TCR beta chain was captured by sequencing in a study of shared clonotypes between healthy human individuals. Overall study context: Serving as donors were two women and three men, whose ages spanned 18 to 49. CD4 naive and CD4 memory each took three plates per donor, while CD8 naive took two and CD8 memory one.

Libraries were prepared by immunoSEQ multiplex PCR; TCRdb keeps only in-frame clonotypes and omits some of them. This sample has 2 million to 2.5 million clones, with 85% to 95% found just once. Study-wide results and caveats: Among donors, sharing of clonotypes was expected to be affected by sequencing depth.

The CDR3 loop spans 15 amino acids. V dropped 3 bases and J dropped 5 bases, with 13 bases sitting between them. Germline V lookup: CDR1 MDHEN, CDR2 SYDVKM. Comment on this clone: Its antigen is not known.

This clonotype was sampled from a man aged 18 to 30 in good health. Some clones in this sample may be carry-over from other donors' samples. Sequenced input: naive CD4+ T cells from PBMCs. This sample's subset: CD45RA+ positively selected. V and J are TRBV28 and TRBJ2-2; no firm D call. CDR3 region: CASSLGGLRTGELFF. CDR3 in DNA: TGTGCCAGCAGTTTGGGTGGATTGAGGACCGGGGAGCTGTTTTTT.